A few counts support the clone carrying this T cell receptor beta chain. Its antigen is still unknown. The data were obtained in a study of cytomegalovirus exposure and HLA in healthy donors. About the research overall: In terms of ancestry, the Caucasian-associated cluster contained about 81% of the roughly 400 genotyped donors. General observations from the study: The authors excluded some V segments, including TRBV6-2 and TRBV6-3, as indistinguishable. Analysis was performed later, and it showed HLA-associated TCR beta chains to be more clonally expanded than equally common others. CMV serostatus was the only immune exposure information that was available.

13 Jbeta primers and 60 Vbeta primers were used for the PCR. Libraries were prepared by immunoSEQ multiplex PCR; TCRdb keeps only in-frame clonotypes and omits some of them. The sample shows under 150,000 clones, 82% of them seen only once. Germline trimming cut 5 bases from V and 4 bases from J; bases unmatched to any gene: 4. CDR3 size: 13 residues. Germline CDR1 MNHNS, CDR2 SASEGT. The chain couples TRBV6-1 to TRBJ1-1, with TRBD1 matching over 7 bases. The TCR sequence derives from a woman between 18 and 29 years old in good health and CMV-seronegative. Sequenced material: PBMCs. CDR3 sequence reads: CASSPDRATEAFF. The DNA for the CDR3 is TGTGCCAGCAGTCCTGACAGGGCCACTGAAGCTTTCTTT.